This TCR beta chain was identified during a study of molecular identifiers for immune sequencing clone quantification. Study information: In replicates, RNA from around 20,000 or 100,000 naive CD8 cells was divided five ways and four parts were sequenced. General observations from the study: The sizes of highly expanded clones could be underestimated when identical TCR molecules share a barcode. Among effectors, clones above 20 RNA copies held over 97% of molecules; among naive cells, under 1%.

About this clonotype: The antigen is not known. The junction departs from the called germline gene at one end, perhaps through a read error.

TCRdb itself ran the PCR reads through MiXCR, one entry per CDR3 protein. This table has 400,000 to 600,000 distinct CDR3 sequences, around 23% appearing once. Sequences were obtained from naive CD8+ T cells from blood, with Jurkat cell RNA spiked in. The subset denotes: FACS-sorted CD8+CD4-CCR7+CD45RA+ naive T cells. The sequence was obtained from a human donor in good health. Some libraries in this study had Jurkat cell RNA spiked in.

The CDR3 region has the DNA TGTGCCAGCAGCGAAGGGACAGCCTACGTGCAGTACTTC. It codes for CASSEGTAYVQYF. The chain joins TRBV7-6 to TRBJ2-7, with 7 nucleotides matching TRBD1. The germline V gene has CDR1 SGHVS and CDR2 FNYEAQ. This CDR3 is 13 amino acids long. Full variable domain (outside the CDR3, taken from reference TRBV7-6 and TRBJ2-7): GAGVSQSPRYKVTKRGQDVALRCDPISGHVSLYWYRQALGQGPEFLTYFNYEAQQDKSGLPNDRFSAERPEGSISTLTIQRTEQRDSAMYRCASSEGTAYVQYFGPGTRLTVT.